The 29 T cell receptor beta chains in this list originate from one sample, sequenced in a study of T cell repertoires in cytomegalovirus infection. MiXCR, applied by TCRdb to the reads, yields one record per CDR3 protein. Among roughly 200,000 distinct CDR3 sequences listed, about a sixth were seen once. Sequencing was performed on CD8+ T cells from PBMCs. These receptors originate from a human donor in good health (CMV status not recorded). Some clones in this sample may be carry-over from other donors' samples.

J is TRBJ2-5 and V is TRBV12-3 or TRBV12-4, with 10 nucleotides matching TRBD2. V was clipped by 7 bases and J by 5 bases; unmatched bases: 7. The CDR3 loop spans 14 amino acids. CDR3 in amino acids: CASKKRGGRETQYF. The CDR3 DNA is TGTGCCAGCAAGAAGCGGGGGGGTCGGGAGACCCAGTACTTC.

DNA for the CDR3: TGTGCCAGCAGCTTGCCTGACAGCCTCTATGGCTACACCTTC. Protein: CASSLPDSLYGYTF. The V gene is TRBV7-8, the J gene TRBJ1-2; D might be TRBD1 (5 bases). The CDR3 length is 14 residues. CDR1 and CDR2 from the germline V gene are SGHVS and FQNEAQ. V lost 3 bases and J 4 bases, leaving 12 bases between the germline ends.

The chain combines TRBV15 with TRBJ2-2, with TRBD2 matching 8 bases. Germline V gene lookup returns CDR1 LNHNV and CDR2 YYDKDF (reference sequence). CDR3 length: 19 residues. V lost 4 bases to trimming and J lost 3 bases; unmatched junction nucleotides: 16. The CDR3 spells CATSTKSERGLIDTGELFF. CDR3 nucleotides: TGTGCCACCAGCACCAAGTCTGAGCGGGGGCTGATTGACACCGGGGAGCTGTTTTTT.

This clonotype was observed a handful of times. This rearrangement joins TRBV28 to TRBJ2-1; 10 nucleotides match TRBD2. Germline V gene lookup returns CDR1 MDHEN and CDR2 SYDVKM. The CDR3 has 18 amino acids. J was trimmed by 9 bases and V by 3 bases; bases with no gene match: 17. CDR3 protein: CASSFSVKSGGAKVEQFF. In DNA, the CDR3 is TGTGCCAGCAGTTTTAGCGTTAAGAGCGGGGGGGCCAAGGTTGAGCAGTTCTTC.

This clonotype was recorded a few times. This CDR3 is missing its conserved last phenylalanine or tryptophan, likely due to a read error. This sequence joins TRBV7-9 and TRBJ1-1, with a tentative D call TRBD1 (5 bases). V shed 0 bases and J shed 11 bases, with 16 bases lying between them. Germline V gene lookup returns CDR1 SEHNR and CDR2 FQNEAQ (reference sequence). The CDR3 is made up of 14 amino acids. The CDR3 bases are TGTGCCAGCAGCTTAGCGCGACAGCCGACCTACGCTTTCCTT. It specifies CASSLARQPTYAFL.

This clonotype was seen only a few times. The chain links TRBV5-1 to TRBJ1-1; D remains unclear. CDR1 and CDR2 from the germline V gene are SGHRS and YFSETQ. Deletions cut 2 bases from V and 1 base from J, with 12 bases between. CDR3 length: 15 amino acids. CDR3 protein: CASSFRGIGNTEAFF. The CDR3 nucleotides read TGCGCCAGCAGCTTCCGCGGAATTGGGAACACTGAAGCTTTCTTT.

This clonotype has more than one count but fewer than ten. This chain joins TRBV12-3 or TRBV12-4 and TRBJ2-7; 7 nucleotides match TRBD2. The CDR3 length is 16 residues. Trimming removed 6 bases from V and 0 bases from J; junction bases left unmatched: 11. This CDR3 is CASSIIGLGRSYEQYF. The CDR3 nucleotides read TGTGCCAGCAGCATTATCGGACTAGGTCGCTCCTACGAGCAGTACTTC.

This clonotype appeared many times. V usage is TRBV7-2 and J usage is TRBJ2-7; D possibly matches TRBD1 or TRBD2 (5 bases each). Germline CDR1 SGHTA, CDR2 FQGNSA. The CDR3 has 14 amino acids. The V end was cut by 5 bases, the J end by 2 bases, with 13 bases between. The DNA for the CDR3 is TGTGCCAGCAGCCTTGGGGACGGTGCCTACGAGCAGTACTTC. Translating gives CASSLGDGAYEQYF.

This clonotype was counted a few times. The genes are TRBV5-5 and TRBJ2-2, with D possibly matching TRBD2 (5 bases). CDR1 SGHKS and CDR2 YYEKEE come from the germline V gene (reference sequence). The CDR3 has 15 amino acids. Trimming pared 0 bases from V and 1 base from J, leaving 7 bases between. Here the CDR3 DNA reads TGTGCCAGCAGCTTGGTACGGGGGAACACCGGGGAGCTGTTTTTT. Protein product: CASSLVRGNTGELFF.

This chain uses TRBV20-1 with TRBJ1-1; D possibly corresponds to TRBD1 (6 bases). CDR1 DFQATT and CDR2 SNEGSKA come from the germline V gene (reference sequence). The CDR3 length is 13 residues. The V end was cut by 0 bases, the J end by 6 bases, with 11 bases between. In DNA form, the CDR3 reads TGCAGTGCTAGAGAAAACAGGGTGGCTGAAGCTTTCTTT. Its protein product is CSARENRVAEAFF.

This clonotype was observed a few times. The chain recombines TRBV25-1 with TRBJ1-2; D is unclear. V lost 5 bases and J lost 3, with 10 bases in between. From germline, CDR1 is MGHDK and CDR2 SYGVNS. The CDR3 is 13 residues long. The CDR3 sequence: CASSRRADYGYTF. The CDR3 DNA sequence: TGTGCCAGCAGTCGACGGGCCGACTATGGCTACACCTTC.

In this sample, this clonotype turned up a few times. The CDR3 DNA sequence: TGTGCCAGCAGCCAAGATGAACAAATTATCGACAAGAGACTCTATGGCTACACCTTC. Protein product: CASSQDEQIIDKRLYGYTF. The J gene is TRBJ1-2, the V gene TRBV14, with no clear D. Germline V gene lookup returns CDR1 SGHDN and CDR2 FVKESK. The CDR3 totals 19 residues. The V and J ends lost 0 bases and 4 bases respectively, with 24 bases between them.

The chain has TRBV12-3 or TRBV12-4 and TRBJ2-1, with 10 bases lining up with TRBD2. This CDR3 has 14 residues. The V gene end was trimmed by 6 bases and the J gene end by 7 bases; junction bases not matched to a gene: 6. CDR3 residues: CASRASGGLNEQFF. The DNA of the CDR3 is TGTGCCAGCAGGGCTAGCGGGGGTTTAAATGAGCAGTTCTTC.

CDR3 in amino acids: CASRVTDPYEQYF. The CDR3 coding sequence is TGCGCCAGCAGAGTTACCGATCCCTACGAGCAGTACTTC. The chain is built from TRBV5-1 and TRBJ2-7; no clear D gene. Trimming took 5 bases from V and 2 from J, leaving 11 bases between them. Germline V CDR1 and CDR2: SGHRS, YFSETQ. The CDR3 totals 13 residues.

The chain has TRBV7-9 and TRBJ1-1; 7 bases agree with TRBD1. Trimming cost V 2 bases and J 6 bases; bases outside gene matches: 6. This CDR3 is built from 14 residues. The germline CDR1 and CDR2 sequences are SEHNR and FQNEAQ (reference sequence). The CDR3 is CASSLRDSEPEAFF. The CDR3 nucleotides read TGTGCCAGCAGCTTAAGGGACAGCGAGCCTGAAGCTTTCTTT.

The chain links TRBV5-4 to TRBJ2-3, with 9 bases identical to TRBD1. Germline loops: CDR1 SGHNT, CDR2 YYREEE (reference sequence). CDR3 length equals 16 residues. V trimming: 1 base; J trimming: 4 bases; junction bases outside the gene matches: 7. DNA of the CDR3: TGTGCCAGCAGCTTGTGGGACAGGGAAGGTGCAGATACGCAGTATTTT. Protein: CASSLWDREGADTQYF.

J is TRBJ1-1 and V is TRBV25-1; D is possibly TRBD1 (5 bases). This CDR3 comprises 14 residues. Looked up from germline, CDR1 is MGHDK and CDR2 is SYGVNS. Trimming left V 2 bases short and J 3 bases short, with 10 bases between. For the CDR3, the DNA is TGTGCCAGCAGTGAACAGGGACGGGACACTGAAGCTTTCTTT. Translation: CASSEQGRDTEAFF.

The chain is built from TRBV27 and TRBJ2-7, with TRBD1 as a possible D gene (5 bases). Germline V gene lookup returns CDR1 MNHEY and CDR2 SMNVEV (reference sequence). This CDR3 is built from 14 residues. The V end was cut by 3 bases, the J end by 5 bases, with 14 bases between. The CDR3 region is CASSFLRVPHEQYF. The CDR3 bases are TGTGCCAGCAGTTTCCTCAGGGTCCCCCACGAGCAGTACTTC.

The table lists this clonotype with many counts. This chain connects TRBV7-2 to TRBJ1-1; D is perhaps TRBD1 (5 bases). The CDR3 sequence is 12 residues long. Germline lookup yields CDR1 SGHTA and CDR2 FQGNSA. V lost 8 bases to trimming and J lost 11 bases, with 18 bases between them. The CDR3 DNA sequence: TGTGCCAGCGGAAGGGGCCCTGTTGGGGCTTTCTTT. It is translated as CASGRGPVGAFF.

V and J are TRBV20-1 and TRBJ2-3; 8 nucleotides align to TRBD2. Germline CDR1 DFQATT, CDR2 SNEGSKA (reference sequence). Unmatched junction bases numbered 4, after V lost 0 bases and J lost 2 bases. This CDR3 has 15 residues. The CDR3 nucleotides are TGCAGTGCTAGAGATGTAGCGGGGTACACAGATACGCAGTATTTT. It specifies CSARDVAGYTDTQYF.

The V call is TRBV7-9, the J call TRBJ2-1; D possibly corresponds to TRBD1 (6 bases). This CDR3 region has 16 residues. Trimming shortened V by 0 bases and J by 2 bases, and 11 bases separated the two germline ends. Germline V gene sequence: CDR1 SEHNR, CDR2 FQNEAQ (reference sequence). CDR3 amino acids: CASSLADSKAYNEQFF. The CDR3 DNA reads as TGTGCCAGCAGCTTAGCGGACAGTAAGGCCTACAATGAGCAGTTCTTC.

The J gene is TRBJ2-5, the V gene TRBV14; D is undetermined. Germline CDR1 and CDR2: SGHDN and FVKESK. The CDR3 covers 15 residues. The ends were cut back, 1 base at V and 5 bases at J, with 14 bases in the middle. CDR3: CASSQVQAFGETQYF. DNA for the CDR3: TGTGCCAGCAGCCAAGTTCAGGCCTTTGGGGAGACCCAGTACTTC.

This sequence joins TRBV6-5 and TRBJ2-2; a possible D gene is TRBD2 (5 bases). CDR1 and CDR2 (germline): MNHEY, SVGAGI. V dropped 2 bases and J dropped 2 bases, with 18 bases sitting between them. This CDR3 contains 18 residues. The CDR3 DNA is TGTGCCAGCAGTTACCGCCTCATGCTAGCAGATAACACCGGGGAGCTGTTTTTT. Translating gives CASSYRLMLADNTGELFF.

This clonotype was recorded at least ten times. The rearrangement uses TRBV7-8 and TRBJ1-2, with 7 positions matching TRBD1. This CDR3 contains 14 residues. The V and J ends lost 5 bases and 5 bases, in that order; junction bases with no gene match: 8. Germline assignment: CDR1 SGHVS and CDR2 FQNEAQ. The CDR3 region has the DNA TGTGCCAGCAGCGACCCCGGGACAGCATATGGCTACACCTTC. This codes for CASSDPGTAYGYTF.

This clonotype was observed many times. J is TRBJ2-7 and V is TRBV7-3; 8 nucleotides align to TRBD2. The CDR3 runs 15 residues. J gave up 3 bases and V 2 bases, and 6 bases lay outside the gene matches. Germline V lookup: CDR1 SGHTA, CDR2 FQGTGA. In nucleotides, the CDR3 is TGTGCCAGCAGCTTAGCAGGACTAGCCAACTACGAGCAGTACTTC. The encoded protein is CASSLAGLANYEQYF.

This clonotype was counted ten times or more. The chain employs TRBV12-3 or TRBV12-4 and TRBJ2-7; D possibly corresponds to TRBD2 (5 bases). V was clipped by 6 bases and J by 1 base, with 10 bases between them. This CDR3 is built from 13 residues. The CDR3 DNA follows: TGTGCCAGCAGCTTTGGAGGTTCCTACGAGCAGTACTTC. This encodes CASSFGGSYEQYF.

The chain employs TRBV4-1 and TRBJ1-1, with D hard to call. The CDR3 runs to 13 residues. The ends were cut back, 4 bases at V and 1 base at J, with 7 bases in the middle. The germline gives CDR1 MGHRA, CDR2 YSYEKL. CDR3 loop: CASSPRKNTEAFF. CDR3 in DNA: TGCGCCAGCAGCCCCCGGAAGAACACTGAAGCTTTCTTT.

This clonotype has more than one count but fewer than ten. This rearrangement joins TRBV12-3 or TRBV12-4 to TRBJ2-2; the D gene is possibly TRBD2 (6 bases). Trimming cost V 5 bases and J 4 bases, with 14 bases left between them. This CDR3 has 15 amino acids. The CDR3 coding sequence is TGTGCCAGCAGTGCTGCGGGGTCCCTCACCGGGGAGCTGTTTTTT. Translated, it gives CASSAAGSLTGELFF.

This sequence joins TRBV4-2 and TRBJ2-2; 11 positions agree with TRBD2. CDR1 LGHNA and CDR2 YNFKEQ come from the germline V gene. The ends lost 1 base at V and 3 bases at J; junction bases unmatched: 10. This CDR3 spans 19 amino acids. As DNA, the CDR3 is TGTGCCAGCAGCCAAGGGGTCGTGCTAGCGGGGGGCCACACCGGGGAGCTGTTTTTT. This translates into CASSQGVVLAGGHTGELFF.